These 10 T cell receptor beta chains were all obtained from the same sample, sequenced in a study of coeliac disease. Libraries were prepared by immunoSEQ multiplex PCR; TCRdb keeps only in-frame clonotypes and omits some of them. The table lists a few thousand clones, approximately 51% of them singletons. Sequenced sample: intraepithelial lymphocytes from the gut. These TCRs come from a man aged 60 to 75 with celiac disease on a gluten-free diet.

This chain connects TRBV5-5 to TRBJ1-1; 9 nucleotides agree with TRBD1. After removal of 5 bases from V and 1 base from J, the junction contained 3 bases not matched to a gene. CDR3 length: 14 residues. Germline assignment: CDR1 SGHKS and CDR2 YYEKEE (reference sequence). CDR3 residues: CASRWDRANTEAFF. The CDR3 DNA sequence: TGTGCCAGCAGATGGGACAGGGCGAACACTGAAGCTTTCTTT.

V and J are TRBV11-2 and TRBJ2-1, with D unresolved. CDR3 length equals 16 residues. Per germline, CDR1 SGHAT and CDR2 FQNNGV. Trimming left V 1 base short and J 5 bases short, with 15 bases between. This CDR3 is CASSLVPLTPNNEQFF. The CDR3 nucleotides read TGTGCCAGCAGCTTAGTTCCATTGACTCCCAACAATGAGCAGTTCTTC.

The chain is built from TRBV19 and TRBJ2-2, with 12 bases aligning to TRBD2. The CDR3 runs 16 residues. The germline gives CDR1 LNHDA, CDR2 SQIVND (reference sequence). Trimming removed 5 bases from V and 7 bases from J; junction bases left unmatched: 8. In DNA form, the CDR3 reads TGTGCCAGTAGTCGGTCTAGCGGGGGGGCTATCGGGGAGCTGTTTTTT. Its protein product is CASSRSSGGAIGELFF.

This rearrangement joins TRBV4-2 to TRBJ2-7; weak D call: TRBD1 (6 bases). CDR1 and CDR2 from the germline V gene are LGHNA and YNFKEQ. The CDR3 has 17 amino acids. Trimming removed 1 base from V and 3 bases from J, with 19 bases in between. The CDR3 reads CASSQGDQGSPFYEQYF. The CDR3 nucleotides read TGTGCCAGCAGCCAAGGGGACCAGGGGTCCCCTTTCTACGAGCAGTACTTC.

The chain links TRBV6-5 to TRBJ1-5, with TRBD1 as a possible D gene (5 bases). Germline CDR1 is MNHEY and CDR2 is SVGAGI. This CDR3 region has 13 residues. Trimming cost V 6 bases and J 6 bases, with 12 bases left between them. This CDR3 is CASSAGRAQPQHF. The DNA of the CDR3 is TGTGCCAGCAGCGCAGGGAGGGCTCAGCCCCAGCATTTT.

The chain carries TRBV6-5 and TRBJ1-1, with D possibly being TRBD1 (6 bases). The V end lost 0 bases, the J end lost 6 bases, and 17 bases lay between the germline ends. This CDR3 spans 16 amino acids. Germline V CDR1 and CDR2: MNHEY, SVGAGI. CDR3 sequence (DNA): TGTGCCAGCAGTTACTCGATAGGGGCTGGGACATCTGAAGCTTTCTTT. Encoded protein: CASSYSIGAGTSEAFF.

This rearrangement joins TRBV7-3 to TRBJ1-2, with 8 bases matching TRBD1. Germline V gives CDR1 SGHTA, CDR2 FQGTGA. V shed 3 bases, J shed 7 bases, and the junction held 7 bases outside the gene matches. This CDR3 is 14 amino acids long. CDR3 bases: TGTGCCAGCAGCTTGACAGGGGTGGAACGTGGCTACACCTTC. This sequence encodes CASSLTGVERGYTF.

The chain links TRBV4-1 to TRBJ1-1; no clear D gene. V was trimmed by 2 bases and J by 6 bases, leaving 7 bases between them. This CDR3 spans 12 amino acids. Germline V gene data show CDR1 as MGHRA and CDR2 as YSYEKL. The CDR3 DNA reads TGCGCCAGCAGCCAACCTTTCTCTGAAGCTTTCTTT. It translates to CASSQPFSEAFF.

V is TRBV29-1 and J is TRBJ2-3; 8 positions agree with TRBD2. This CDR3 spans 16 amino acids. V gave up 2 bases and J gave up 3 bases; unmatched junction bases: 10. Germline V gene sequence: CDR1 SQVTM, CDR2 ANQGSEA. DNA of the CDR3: TGCAGCGTTGAACCCACCGAGCGGGAGTTAACAGATACGCAGTATTTT. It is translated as CSVEPTERELTDTQYF.

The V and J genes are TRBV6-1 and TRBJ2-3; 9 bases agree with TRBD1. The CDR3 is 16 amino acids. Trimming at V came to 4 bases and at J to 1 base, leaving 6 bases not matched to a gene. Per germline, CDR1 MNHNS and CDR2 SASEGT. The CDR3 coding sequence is TGTGCCAGCAGTGCCGGGGACAGGGCCGGCACAGATACGCAGTATTTT. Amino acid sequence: CASSAGDRAGTDTQYF.